The rows below give T cell receptor beta chains drawn from one sample of a study of T cells in Graves' hyperthyroidism and ophthalmopathy. TCRdb processed the multiplex PCR reads anew with MiXCR; each CDR3 protein has one entry. The table shows about half a million distinct CDR3 sequences, with about 20% occurring only once. The sequenced material came from blood. These receptors all stem from a man aged 40-55 years with Graves' ophthalmopathy. Each CDR3 is given without its conserved first and last residue. D genes are given only for firm matches. Clone size is not always given. Where it is, it says once, few, many or a class for expanded clones.

j_call clone_size d_call v_call cdr3_aa
TRBJ1-1 NA NA TRBV6-1 ASRGGTTGAAEAF
TRBJ1-6 NA NA TRBV7-2 ASSLIAELNSPLH
TRBJ2-1 many NA TRBV28 ASSEVGSVNEQF
TRBJ2-7 many TRBD1 TRBV12-3/TRBV12-4 ASSLGPGQGIYEQY
TRBJ2-1 NA TRBD2 TRBV7-6 ASSLTGTSGGEEQF
TRBJ2-1 many NA TRBV20-1 SARVSGRNEQF
TRBJ1-1 many NA TRBV20-1 SAVSLNTEAF
TRBJ1-2 NA TRBD1 TRBV4-3 ASSQGRTGNYGYT
TRBJ2-2 few TRBD1 TRBV5-1 ASSLVQGQGAAGELF
TRBJ2-2 few NA TRBV12-3/TRBV12-4 ASSLVQGRDTGELF
TRBJ2-1 few NA TRBV20-1 SARILEAYNEQF
TRBJ1-4 few TRBD1 TRBV9 ASSVSGTGIEKLF
TRBJ2-3 many NA TRBV3-1 ASSQDQPDTQY
TRBJ2-4 NA NA TRBV19 ASSPGTLGGIQY
TRBJ1-3 many NA TRBV3-1 ASSQTIQGGNTIY
TRBJ1-2 many NA TRBV7-2 ASSLAQGGNYGYT
TRBJ2-7 few TRBD2 TRBV5-1 ASSRTASGAYEQY
TRBJ2-3 NA NA TRBV3-1 ASSRAPRGTGDTQY
TRBJ2-1 many NA TRBV30 AWSVSGVEQF
TRBJ2-3 few TRBD1 TRBV11-3 ASSLTGGRQY
TRBJ2-3 many TRBD1 TRBV2 ASTAKTGVLADTQY
TRBJ2-2 NA NA TRBV30 AWSVTISSGELF
TRBJ2-2 few NA TRBV7-9 ASSPEGVAGELF
TRBJ1-5 few NA TRBV10-2 ASGPTDASNQPQH
TRBJ1-6 NA NA TRBV24-1 ATSDFKNSPLH
TRBJ2-7 many TRBD2 TRBV28 ASSLVSGRALGYEQY
TRBJ1-1 NA NA TRBV3-1 ASSQRQVNTEAF
TRBJ1-2 NA NA TRBV10-1 ASSESKEYGYT
TRBJ1-5 NA NA TRBV7-3 ASSPRVLEPQH
TRBJ1-6 few NA TRBV28 ASKGGHNSPLH
TRBJ2-7 NA NA TRBV5-6 ASSHVRLADGVYEQY
TRBJ1-2 NA NA TRBV6-2/TRBV6-3 ASSRDDYGYT
TRBJ2-7 few TRBD1 TRBV29-1 SAGQGRGEQY
TRBJ2-5 NA NA TRBV15 ATSRERGRETQY
TRBJ2-4 many TRBD1 TRBV9 ASSAGTGDIQY
TRBJ1-6 NA TRBD1 TRBV6-1 ASSAQGGINSPLH
TRBJ2-5 NA NA TRBV29-1 SVEEMPGAVETQY